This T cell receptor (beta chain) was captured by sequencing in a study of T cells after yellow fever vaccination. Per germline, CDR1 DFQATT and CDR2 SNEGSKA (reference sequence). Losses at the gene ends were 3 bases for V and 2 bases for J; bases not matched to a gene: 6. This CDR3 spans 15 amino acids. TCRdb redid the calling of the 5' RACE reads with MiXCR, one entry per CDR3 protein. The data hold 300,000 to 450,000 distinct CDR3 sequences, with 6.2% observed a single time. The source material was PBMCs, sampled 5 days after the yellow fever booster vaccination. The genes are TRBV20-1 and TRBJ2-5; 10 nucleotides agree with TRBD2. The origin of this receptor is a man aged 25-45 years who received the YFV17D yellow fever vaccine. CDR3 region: CSARPLAGGQETQYF. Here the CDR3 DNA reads TGCAGTGCTAGGCCCTTAGCGGGAGGTCAAGAGACCCAGTACTTC.